This passage covers 18 T cell receptor beta chains from one sample sequenced in a study of cytomegalovirus exposure and HLA in healthy donors. The PCR employed 60 Vbeta primers together with 13 Jbeta primers. Profiled with immunoSEQ multiplex PCR; TCRdb holds only in-frame clones, not every one. The sample includes 100,000 to 150,000 clones, about 66% of them seen just once. Sequenced material: PBMCs. All receptors derive from a man aged 30 to 39 in good health and CMV-seropositive.

CDR3 DNA sequence: TGTGCCTGGAGGTCAGGCCCCAGCCAGCCCCAGCATTTT. Translating gives CAWRSGPSQPQHF. This chain uses TRBV30 with TRBJ1-5; D unresolved. The germline V gene has CDR1 GTSNPN and CDR2 SVGIG (reference sequence). The V end lost 3 bases, the J end lost 7 bases, and 13 bases lay between the germline ends. The CDR3 is 13 residues long.

The V gene is TRBV11-2, the J gene TRBJ2-1; D is uncertain. The CDR3 length is 12 residues. Germline loops: CDR1 SGHAT, CDR2 FQNNGV. Trimming cost V 1 base and J 9 bases, with 7 bases left between them. CDR3 DNA: TGTGCCAGCAGCTTAGCGTTCAGTGAGCAGTTCTTC. It codes for CASSLAFSEQFF.

The chain combines TRBV5-1 with TRBJ2-5; 13 bases are a match to TRBD2. Germline CDR1 SGHRS, CDR2 YFSETQ. CDR3 size: 16 residues. Losses at the gene ends were 4 bases for V and 5 bases for J; bases not matched to a gene: 8. CDR3 loop: CASSTGLAGVLETQYF. The CDR3 DNA reads TGCGCCAGCAGCACCGGACTAGCGGGAGTTCTTGAGACCCAGTACTTC.

Only a few counts were recorded for this clone. The V call is TRBV27, the J call TRBJ1-4, with D possibly being TRBD1 (5 bases). This CDR3 has 19 residues. Germline lookup yields CDR1 MNHEY and CDR2 SMNVEV (reference sequence). Trimming removed 1 base from V and 0 bases from J, with 18 bases in between. CDR3 sequence reads: CASSLLALDRAATNEKLFF. The DNA of the CDR3 is TGTGCCAGCAGTTTATTAGCCCTAGACAGAGCAGCAACTAATGAAAAACTGTTTTTT.

This clone was recorded only once. The chain couples TRBV7-8 to TRBJ2-3, with 8 nucleotides matching TRBD2. CDR3 length: 15 amino acids. Trimming removed 5 bases from V and 3 bases from J; junction bases left unmatched: 7. Germline CDR1 reads SGHVS; CDR2 reads FQNEAQ. The CDR3 DNA is TGTGCCAGCAGCCGTAGCGGGATTTTTACAGATACGCAGTATTTT. This encodes CASSRSGIFTDTQYF.

V and J are TRBV7-2 and TRBJ2-1; the D is unclear. The length of the CDR3 is 14 residues. Trimming took 1 base from V and 5 from J, leaving 9 bases between them. Germline V gives CDR1 SGHTA, CDR2 FQGNSA. This chain's CDR3 is CASSLVFSDNEQFF. In DNA form, the CDR3 reads TGTGCCAGCAGCTTAGTGTTTAGTGACAATGAGCAGTTCTTC.

V and J are TRBV28 and TRBJ2-7, with TRBD1 as a possible D gene (5 bases). There are 15 residues in the CDR3. Germline CDR1 and CDR2: MDHEN and SYDVKM. V lost 2 bases to trimming and J lost 4 bases, with 15 bases between them. In nucleotides, the CDR3 is TGTGCCAGCAGTTTAACTGCCGTCAGGGATTACGAGCAGTACTTC. Residues: CASSLTAVRDYEQYF.

This clone came up a few times. The V gene is TRBV19, the J gene TRBJ2-2, with 11 bases matching TRBD2. This CDR3 region has 17 residues. In germline, CDR1 is LNHDA, CDR2 SQIVND (reference sequence). Germline trimming cut 6 bases from V and 5 bases from J; bases unmatched to any gene: 11. The CDR3 protein is CASRTSGTSKGTGELFF. The CDR3, as DNA: TGTGCCAGTAGGACTAGCGGGACCTCTAAGGGGACCGGGGAGCTGTTTTTT.

This clone was detected a few times. V is TRBV7-9 and J is TRBJ2-5; the match to TRBD1 covers 7 bases. The germline CDR1 and CDR2 sequences are SEHNR and FQNEAQ (reference sequence). With V trimmed by 7 bases and J by 6 bases, 5 bases remained unmatched. The CDR3 contains 12 residues. In DNA, the CDR3 is TGTGCCAGCACCGACAGGGCTCAGACCCAGTACTTC. This gives the protein CASTDRAQTQYF.

The genes are TRBV4-2 and TRBJ2-7; TRBD1 aligns across 11 bases. Germline CDR1 reads LGHNA; CDR2 reads YNFKEQ. V was clipped by 3 bases and J by 2 bases; unmatched bases: 6. The CDR3 is made up of 16 amino acids. The CDR3 region is CASSHPPGQGAYEQYF. The CDR3, as DNA: TGTGCCAGCAGCCATCCACCGGGACAGGGGGCCTACGAGCAGTACTTC.

The chain recombines TRBV19 with TRBJ2-3; 7 bases fit TRBD2. Germline V CDR1 and CDR2: LNHDA, SQIVND (reference sequence). The CDR3 is made up of 15 amino acids. The junction had 8 bases not matched to a gene; V was cut back by 4 bases and J by 4 bases. CDR3 sequence reads: CASSTQAGRADTQYF. DNA for the CDR3: TGTGCCAGTAGTACCCAAGCAGGGAGGGCAGATACGCAGTATTTT.

This clone was observed a single time. The V and J genes are TRBV13 and TRBJ2-1; D unresolved. Trimming took 5 bases from V and 5 from J, leaving 10 bases between them. Germline V lookup: CDR1 PRHDT, CDR2 FYEKMQ (reference sequence). This CDR3 contains 13 residues. CDR3: CASSLTEDNEQFF. The CDR3 DNA follows: TGTGCCAGCAGCCTGACTGAGGACAATGAGCAGTTCTTC.

This chain links TRBV18 with TRBJ2-5, with unresolved D. CDR1 and CDR2 from the germline V gene are KGHSH and LQKENI. The CDR3 extends over 13 amino acids. Between the trimmed V and J ends, which lost 2 bases and 1 base, there was a span of 5 bases. CDR3 in DNA: TGTGCCAGCTCACCAACAATCCAAGAGACCCAGTACTTC. Translation gives CASSPTIQETQYF. Full variable domain (missing parts from reference TRBV18 and TRBJ2-5): NAGVMQNPRHLVRRRGQEARLRCSPMKGHSHVYWYRQLPEEGLKFMVYLQKENIIDESGMPKERFSAEFPKEGPSILRIQQVVRGDSAAYFCASSPTIQETQYFGPGTRLLVL.

This clone has just a few counts. At one end, the junction sequence differs from germline, possibly due to a read error. CDR3 sequence reads: CASSPQMAQKQYF. The CDR3, as DNA: TGTGCTAGCAGCCCCCAAATGGCCCAGAAACAGTACTTC. V usage is TRBV7-7 and J usage is TRBJ2-7; D uncertain. Germline CDR1 reads SSHAT; CDR2 reads FNYEAQ (reference sequence). The CDR3 covers 13 residues. Combining the CDR3 with reference TRBV7-7 and TRBJ2-7 gives the whole variable domain GAGVSQSPRYKVTKRGQDVTLRCDPISSHATLYWYQQALGQGPEFLTYFNYEAQPDKSGLPSDRFSAERPEGSISTLTIQRTEQRDSAMYRCASSPQMAQKQYFGPGTRLTVT.

This clone was found once. This chain connects TRBV28 to TRBJ2-7; possible D gene TRBD2, 6 bases. The germline CDR1 and CDR2 sequences are MDHEN and SYDVKM. This CDR3 region has 15 residues. V was pared by 3 bases and J by 6 bases, with 18 bases between. The CDR3 region has the DNA TGTGCCAGCAGTTTCCCACGACTAGGCGCTGTCGAGCAGTACTTC. Translating it yields CASSFPRLGAVEQYF.

The chain is built from TRBV5-1 and TRBJ1-1; D ambiguous. The CDR3 contains 11 residues. V was shortened by 3 bases and J by 6 bases, with 6 bases between the two germline ends. Germline-derived CDR1 and CDR2 are SGHRS and YFSETQ. In DNA, the CDR3 is TGCGCCAGCAGCTCGTTCGCTGAAGCTTTCTTT. Its translation is CASSSFAEAFF.

This clone has only a few counts. This sequence joins TRBV11-2 and TRBJ2-3, with 8 bases lining up with TRBD2. In germline, CDR1 is SGHAT, CDR2 FQNNGV. The CDR3 is 16 residues long. The trim removed 2 bases at V and 0 bases at J, leaving 4 bases unmatched. DNA of the CDR3: TGTGCCAGCAGCTTATTTCCTAGCGGGAGCACAGATACGCAGTATTTT. This translates into CASSLFPSGSTDTQYF.

The chain recombines TRBV7-7 with TRBJ2-6; D ambiguous. Germline V gives CDR1 SSHAT, CDR2 FNYEAQ (reference sequence). The CDR3 covers 13 residues. CDR3 region: CASSGPGANVLTF. In DNA, the CDR3 is TGTGCTAGCTCGGGTCCTGGGGCCAACGTCCTGACTTTC. Using reference TRBV7-7 and TRBJ2-6 for the parts outside the CDR3, the full variable domain is GAGVSQSPRYKVTKRGQDVTLRCDPISSHATLYWYQQALGQGPEFLTYFNYEAQPDKSGLPSDRFSAERPEGSISTLTIQRTEQRDSAMYRCASSGPGANVLTFGAGSRLTVL.